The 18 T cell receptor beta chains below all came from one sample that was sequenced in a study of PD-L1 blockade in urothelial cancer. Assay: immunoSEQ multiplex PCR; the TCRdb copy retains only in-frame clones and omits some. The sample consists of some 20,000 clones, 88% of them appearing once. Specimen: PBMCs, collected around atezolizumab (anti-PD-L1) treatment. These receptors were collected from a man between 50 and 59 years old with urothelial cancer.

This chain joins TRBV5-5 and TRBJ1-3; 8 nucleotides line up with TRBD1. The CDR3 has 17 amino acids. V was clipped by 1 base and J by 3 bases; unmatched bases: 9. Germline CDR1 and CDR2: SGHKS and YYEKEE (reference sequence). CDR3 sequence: CASSLLHRGSLGNTIYF. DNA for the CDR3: TGTGCCAGCAGCTTGTTGCACAGGGGGTCTCTTGGAAACACCATATATTTT.

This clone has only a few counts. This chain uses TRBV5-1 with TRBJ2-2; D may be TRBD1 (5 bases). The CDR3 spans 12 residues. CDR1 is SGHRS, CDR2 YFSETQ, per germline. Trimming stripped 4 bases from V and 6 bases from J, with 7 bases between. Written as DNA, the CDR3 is TGCGCCAGCAGCGCCAGGGCCGGGGAGCTGTTTTTT. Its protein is CASSARAGELFF.

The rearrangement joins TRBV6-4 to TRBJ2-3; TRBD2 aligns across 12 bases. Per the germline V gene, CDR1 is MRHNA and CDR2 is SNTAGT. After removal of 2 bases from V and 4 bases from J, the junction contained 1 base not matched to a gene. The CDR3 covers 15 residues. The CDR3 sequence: CASSDGTSGPDTQYF. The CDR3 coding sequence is TGTGCCAGCAGTGACGGGACTAGCGGGCCAGATACGCAGTATTTT.

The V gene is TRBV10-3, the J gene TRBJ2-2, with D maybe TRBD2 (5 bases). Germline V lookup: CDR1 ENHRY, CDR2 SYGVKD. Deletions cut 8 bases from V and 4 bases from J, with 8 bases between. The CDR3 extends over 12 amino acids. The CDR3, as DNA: TGTGCCATCCTGGGAGTCACCGGGGAGCTGTTTTTT. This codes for CAILGVTGELFF.

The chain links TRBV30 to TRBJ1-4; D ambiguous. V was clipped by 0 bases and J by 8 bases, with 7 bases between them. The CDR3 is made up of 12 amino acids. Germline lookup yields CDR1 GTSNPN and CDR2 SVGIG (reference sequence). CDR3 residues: CAWSVPGEKLFF. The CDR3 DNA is TGTGCCTGGAGTGTACCGGGGGAAAAACTGTTTTTT.

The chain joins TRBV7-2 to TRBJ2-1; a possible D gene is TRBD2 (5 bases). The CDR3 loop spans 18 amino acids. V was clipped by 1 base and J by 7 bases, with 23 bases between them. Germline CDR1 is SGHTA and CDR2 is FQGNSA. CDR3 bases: TGTGCCAGCAGCTTAGGGTGGTTAGCGTCGACCCTTGGTAATGAGCAGTTCTTC. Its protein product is CASSLGWLASTLGNEQFF.

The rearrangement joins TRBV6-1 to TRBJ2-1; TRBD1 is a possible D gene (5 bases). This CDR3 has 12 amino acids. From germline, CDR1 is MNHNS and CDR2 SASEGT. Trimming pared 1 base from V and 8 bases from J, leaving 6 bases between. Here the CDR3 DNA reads TGTGCCAGCAGTGAAGAGGGGTATGAGCAGTTCTTC. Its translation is CASSEEGYEQFF.

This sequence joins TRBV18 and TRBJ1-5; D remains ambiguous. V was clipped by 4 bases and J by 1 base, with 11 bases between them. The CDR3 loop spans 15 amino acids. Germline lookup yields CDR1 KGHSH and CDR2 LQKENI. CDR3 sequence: CASSHSTASNQPQHF. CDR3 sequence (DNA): TGTGCCAGCTCACACTCAACAGCCAGCAATCAGCCCCAGCATTTT.

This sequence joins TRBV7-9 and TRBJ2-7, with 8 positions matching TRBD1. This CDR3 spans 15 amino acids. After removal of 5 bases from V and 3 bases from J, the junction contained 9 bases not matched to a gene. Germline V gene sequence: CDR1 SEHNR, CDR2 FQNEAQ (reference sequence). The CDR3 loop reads CASSRAGQGSYEQYF. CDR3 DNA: TGTGCCAGCAGCCGCGCCGGACAGGGTAGCTACGAGCAGTACTTC. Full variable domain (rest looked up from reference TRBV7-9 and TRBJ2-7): DTGVSQNPRHKITKRGQNVTFRCDPISEHNRLYWYRQTLGQGPEFLTYFQNEAQLEKSRLLSDRFSAERPKGSFSTLEIQRTEQGDSAMYLCASSRAGQGSYEQYFGPGTRLTVT.

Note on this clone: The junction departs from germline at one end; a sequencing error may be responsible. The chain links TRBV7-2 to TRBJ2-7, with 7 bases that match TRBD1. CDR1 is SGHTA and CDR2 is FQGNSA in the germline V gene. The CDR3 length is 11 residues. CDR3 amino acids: CASSLGQGVNF. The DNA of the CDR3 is TGTGCCAGCAGCTTAGGACAGGGAGTAAACTTC.

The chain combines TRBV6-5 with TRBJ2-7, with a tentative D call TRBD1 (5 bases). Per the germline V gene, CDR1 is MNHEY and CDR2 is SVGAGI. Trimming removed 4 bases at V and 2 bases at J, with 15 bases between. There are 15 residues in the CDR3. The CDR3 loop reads CASSFRPGAPYEQYF. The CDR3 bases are TGTGCCAGCAGTTTTCGGCCTGGGGCGCCCTACGAGCAGTACTTC.

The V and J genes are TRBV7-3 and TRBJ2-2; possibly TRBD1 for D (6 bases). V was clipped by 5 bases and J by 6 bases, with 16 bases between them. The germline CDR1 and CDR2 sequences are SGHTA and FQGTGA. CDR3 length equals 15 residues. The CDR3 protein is CASSLQGMGPGELFF. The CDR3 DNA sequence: TGTGCCAGCAGCCTACAGGGAATGGGGCCCGGGGAGCTGTTTTTT.

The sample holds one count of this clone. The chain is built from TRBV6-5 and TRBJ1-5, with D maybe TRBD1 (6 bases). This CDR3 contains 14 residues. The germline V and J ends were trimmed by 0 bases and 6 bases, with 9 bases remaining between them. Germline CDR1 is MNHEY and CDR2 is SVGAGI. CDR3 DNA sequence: TGTGCCAGCAGTTACTCGGGAGGGGGTCAGCCCCAGCATTTT. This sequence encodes CASSYSGGGQPQHF.

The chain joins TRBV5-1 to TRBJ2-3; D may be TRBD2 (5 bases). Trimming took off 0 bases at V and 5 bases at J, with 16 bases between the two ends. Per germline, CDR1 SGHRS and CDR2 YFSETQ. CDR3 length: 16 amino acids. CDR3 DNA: TGCGCCAGCAGCTTGGTGGTCCGCGGGCAGGAAGATACGCAGTATTTT. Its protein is CASSLVVRGQEDTQYF.

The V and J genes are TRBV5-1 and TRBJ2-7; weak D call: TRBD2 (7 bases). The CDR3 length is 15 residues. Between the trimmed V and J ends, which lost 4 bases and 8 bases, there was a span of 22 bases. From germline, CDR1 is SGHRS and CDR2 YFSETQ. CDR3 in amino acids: CASSMGGTSRLKQYF. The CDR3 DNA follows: TGCGCCAGCAGCATGGGAGGGACATCTCGACTCAAGCAGTACTTC.

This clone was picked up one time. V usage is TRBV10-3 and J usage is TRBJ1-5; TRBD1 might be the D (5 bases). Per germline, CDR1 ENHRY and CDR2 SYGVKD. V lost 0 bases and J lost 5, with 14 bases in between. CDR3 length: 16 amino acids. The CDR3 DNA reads TGTGCCATCAGTGAGTCCTCAGGGTTCACCTATCAGCCCCAGCATTTT. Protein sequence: CAISESSGFTYQPQHF.

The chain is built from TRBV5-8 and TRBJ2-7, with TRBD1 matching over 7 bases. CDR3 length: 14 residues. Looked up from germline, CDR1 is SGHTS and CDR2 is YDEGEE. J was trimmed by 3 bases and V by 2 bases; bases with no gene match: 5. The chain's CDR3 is CASSFRDSYYEQYF. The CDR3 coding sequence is TGTGCCAGCAGCTTCCGGGACAGCTACTACGAGCAGTACTTC.

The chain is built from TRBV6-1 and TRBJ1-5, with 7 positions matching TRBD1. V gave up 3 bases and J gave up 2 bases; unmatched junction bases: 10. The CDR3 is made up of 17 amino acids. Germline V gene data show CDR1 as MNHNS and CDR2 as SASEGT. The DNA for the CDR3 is TGTGCCAGCAGTGAGTTTGCAGGGGGTCAGGGCAATCAGCCCCAGCATTTT. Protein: CASSEFAGGQGNQPQHF.